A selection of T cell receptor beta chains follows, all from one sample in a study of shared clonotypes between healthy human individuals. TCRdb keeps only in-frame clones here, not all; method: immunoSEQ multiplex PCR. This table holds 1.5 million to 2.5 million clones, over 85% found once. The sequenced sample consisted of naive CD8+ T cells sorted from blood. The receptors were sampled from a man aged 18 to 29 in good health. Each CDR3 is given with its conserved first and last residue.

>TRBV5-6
CASSFGVGGAGNGYTF
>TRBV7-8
CASSLGAEVSSYEQYF
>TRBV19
CASSIRSQGAPTEQYF
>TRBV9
CASSVSGGVDTQYF
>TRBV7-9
CASSLRLAGDLSGELFF
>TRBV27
CASSFDRVGIQQFF
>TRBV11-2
CASSPTSDETQYF
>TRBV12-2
CASPPSESGHTDTQYF
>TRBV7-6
CASSAETGPGPYEQYF
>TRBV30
CAWSEGHYSNQPQHF
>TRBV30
CAWSVLEGRYQETQYF
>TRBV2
CASSEAGAGQNTEAFF
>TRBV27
CASSPSQGESSYEQYF
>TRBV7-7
CASSLGERYEQYF
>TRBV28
CASSPLSGTLWTDTQYF
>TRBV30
CAWRSQGAVEADTQYF
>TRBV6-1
CASWGQGDGYTF
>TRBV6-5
CASSPPPGQFYGYTF
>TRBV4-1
CASSQGAGITYEQYF
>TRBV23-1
CASSSGNYGYTF
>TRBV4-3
CASSQHLSGRNTGELFF
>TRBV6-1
CASSTSGDSYNEQFF
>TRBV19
CASSISRSYEQYF
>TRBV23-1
CASSQSSGNYGYTF
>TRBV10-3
CAIAGGYTDTQYF
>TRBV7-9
CASSAPGTGSSYEQYF
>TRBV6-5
CATGQGQETQYF
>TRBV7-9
CASSLGGGEQYF
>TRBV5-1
CASSLARENTEAFF
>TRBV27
CASSPGTNGNQPQHF
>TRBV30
CAWSFNEKLFF
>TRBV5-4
CASSFGAGTDTQYF
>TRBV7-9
CASSSTGAWGTDTQYF
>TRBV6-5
CASSYSSGDYEQYF
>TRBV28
CASSFRMETQYF
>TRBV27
CASTPSAGTRSYEQYF
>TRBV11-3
CARPVGTISYEQYF
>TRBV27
CASSFFSGPRYNEQFF
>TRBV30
CAWADRPPYEQYF
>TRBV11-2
CASSLEVWTSGSYEQYF
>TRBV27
CASSLFRGANTEAFF
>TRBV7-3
CASSLFAGAYETQYF
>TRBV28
CASSPLENGGLTTDTQYF
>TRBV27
CASSFPSTDTQYF
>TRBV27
CASNLLAGGSTGELFF
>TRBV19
CASTEGYEQFF
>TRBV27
CASSFGASESTDTQYF
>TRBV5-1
CASSLDVMGRWETQYF
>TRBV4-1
CASSQFGGLTETQYF
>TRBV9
CASSGTGTEQYF
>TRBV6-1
CASSGGSSYEQYF
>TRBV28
CASSFLAADEQFF
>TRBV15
CATSAPGQYGYTF
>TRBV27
CASSLLGPAGAFF
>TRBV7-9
CASSLDRGYTGELFF
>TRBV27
CASSLYGTQYF
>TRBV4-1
CASSQDREDYGYTF
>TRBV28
CASRRTAWDNEQFF
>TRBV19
CASSIDGEYNEQFF
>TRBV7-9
CASTDEIAGDNEQFF